One and the same sample provided the 25 T cell receptor beta chains below, sequenced in a study of T cell responses to AZD1222 COVID-19 vaccine. Method: immunoSEQ multiplex PCR; TCRdb's copy keeps in-frame clones and lacks some. Of roughly 110,000 clones in the sample, approximately 90% were seen once. The sequencing here drew on peripheral blood, taken 28 days after the second AZD1222 dose. Receptors originate from an adult who received the AZD1222 COVID-19 vaccine.

The V and J genes are TRBV5-5 and TRBJ2-5; D is perhaps TRBD1 or TRBD2 (5 bases each). CDR3 length: 14 residues. The V gene lost 3 bases and the J gene lost 4 bases, with 13 bases spanning the gap. Germline CDR1 reads SGHKS; CDR2 reads YYEKEE (reference sequence). CDR3 DNA sequence: TGTGCCAGCAGCTCCACGGGGCTCCGAGAGACCCAGTACTTC. Translation: CASSSTGLRETQYF.

The chain links TRBV9 to TRBJ2-1; unclear D gene. The CDR3 consists of 15 residues. V lost 4 bases and J lost 4, with 15 bases in between. CDR1 is SGDLS, CDR2 YYNGEE, per germline. CDR3 amino acids: CASSLDGSWYNEQFF. For the CDR3, the DNA is TGTGCCAGCAGCCTGGACGGGTCCTGGTACAATGAGCAGTTCTTC.

The chain links TRBV5-1 to TRBJ2-1; 7 bases are a match to TRBD1. The CDR3 contains 13 residues. Trimming cost V 3 bases and J 7 bases; bases outside gene matches: 4. The germline V gene encodes CDR1 SGHRS and CDR2 YFSETQ. DNA of the CDR3: TGCGCCAGCAGCTACGGGACAGCTAATGAGCAGTTCTTC. This gives the protein CASSYGTANEQFF.

This chain joins TRBV11-2 and TRBJ2-3; possible D gene TRBD2, 7 bases. The germline V gene encodes CDR1 SGHAT and CDR2 FQNNGV. V was cut by 4 bases and J by 4 bases, with 18 bases left in between. The CDR3 is 16 residues long. The CDR3: CASSSMGGGPADTQYF. The DNA of the CDR3 is TGTGCCAGCAGCTCCATGGGAGGGGGGCCGGCAGATACGCAGTATTTT.

The chain carries TRBV30 and TRBJ1-1; 7 nucleotides match TRBD1. The CDR3 is 12 amino acids. The J segment lost 1 base and the V segment lost 7 bases, leaving 3 bases of the junction unmatched. Germline V gene sequence: CDR1 GTSNPN, CDR2 SVGIG (reference sequence). In DNA form, the CDR3 reads TGTGCCTTGGGGACAGAGAACACTGAAGCTTTCTTT. Translated: CALGTENTEAFF.

The chain joins TRBV2 to TRBJ2-1; the D call may be TRBD1 or TRBD2 (6 bases each). Trimming cost V 4 bases and J 7 bases, with 14 bases left between them. Per germline, CDR1 SNHLY and CDR2 FYNNEI. The CDR3 contains 14 residues. The CDR3: CASSAMEGGNEQFF. CDR3 DNA sequence: TGTGCCAGCAGTGCGATGGAGGGGGGTAATGAGCAGTTCTTC.

The chain couples TRBV2 to TRBJ2-2; D is possibly TRBD1 (6 bases). The CDR3 sequence is 15 residues long. Trimming stripped 1 base from V and 1 base from J, with 7 bases between. Per germline, CDR1 SNHLY and CDR2 FYNNEI. CDR3 sequence: CASSEDRVNTGELFF. In DNA, the CDR3 is TGTGCCAGCAGTGAAGACAGGGTGAACACCGGGGAGCTGTTTTTT.

V is TRBV27 and J is TRBJ2-5; D possibly corresponds to TRBD2 (6 bases). The germline V gene has CDR1 MNHEY and CDR2 SMNVEV (reference sequence). Trimming stripped 5 bases from V and 6 bases from J, with 16 bases between. The CDR3 runs 14 residues. The CDR3 DNA reads TGTGCCAGCAGTCGACTAGGAGGGATGAAGACCCAGTACTTC. It yields the protein CASSRLGGMKTQYF.

This clone came up a few times. The CDR3 DNA reads TGTGCCAGCAGCCAAGCCAGAGGAACGGGCACGCAGTATTTT. Its protein is CASSQARGTGTQYF. The rearrangement links TRBV14 to TRBJ2-3; unclear D gene. There are 14 residues in the CDR3. The V gene lost 1 base and the J gene lost 9 bases, with 14 bases spanning the gap. The germline CDR1 and CDR2 sequences are SGHDN and FVKESK.

This clone was seen once. The chain uses TRBV18 and TRBJ1-1, with TRBD1 matching over 9 bases. J was trimmed by 5 bases and V by 6 bases; bases with no gene match: 10. Germline V CDR1 and CDR2: KGHSH, LQKENI. The CDR3 contains 15 residues. For the CDR3, the DNA is TGTGCCAGCTCTTCCGGGACAGGGACGAATACTGAAGCTTTCTTT. It translates to CASSSGTGTNTEAFF.

This chain connects TRBV11-2 to TRBJ2-7; D remains unclear. This CDR3 spans 13 amino acids. Germline loops: CDR1 SGHAT, CDR2 FQNNGV. V lost 1 base to trimming and J lost 2 bases, with 6 bases between them. CDR3 DNA: TGTGCCAGCAGCTTAGGTGGGACCTACGAGCAGTACTTC. This codes for CASSLGGTYEQYF.

This chain connects TRBV5-1 to TRBJ2-7; no reliable D call. The CDR3 loop spans 13 amino acids. The V and J ends lost 0 bases and 4 bases respectively, with 8 bases between them. Germline CDR1 reads SGHRS; CDR2 reads YFSETQ. As DNA, the CDR3 is TGCGCCAGCAGCTTGGAGGTGTTGTACGAGCAGTACTTC. This encodes CASSLEVLYEQYF.

The chain is built from TRBV5-1 and TRBJ1-4; D gene ambiguous. V was cut by 2 bases and J by 0 bases, with 5 bases left in between. The germline V gene has CDR1 SGHRS and CDR2 YFSETQ. The CDR3 is 14 residues long. The CDR3, as DNA: TGCGCCAGCAGCTTCTCTACAACTAATGAAAAACTGTTTTTT. Its translation: CASSFSTTNEKLFF.

This chain uses TRBV6-1 with TRBJ1-1; 12 nucleotides line up with TRBD1. The trim removed 5 bases at V and 8 bases at J, leaving 3 bases unmatched. The length of the CDR3 is 13 residues. CDR1 MNHNS and CDR2 SASEGT come from the germline V gene. The CDR3 sequence: CASSQGQGAEAFF. The CDR3 DNA follows: TGTGCCAGCAGTCAGGGACAGGGGGCCGAAGCTTTCTTT.

The J gene is TRBJ2-2, the V gene TRBV5-6; no firm D call. Germline V gene lookup returns CDR1 SGHDT and CDR2 YYEEEE. Trimming removed 2 bases from V and 4 bases from J, with 3 bases in between. The CDR3 covers 12 residues. The CDR3 sequence: CASSFGTGELFF. CDR3 nucleotides: TGTGCCAGCAGCTTCGGCACCGGGGAGCTGTTTTTT.

The chain joins TRBV9 to TRBJ1-2, with no clear D. The length of the CDR3 is 14 residues. CDR1 and CDR2 (germline): SGDLS, YYNGEE. The ends were cut back, 2 bases at V and 2 bases at J, with 10 bases in the middle. The CDR3 nucleotides read TGTGCCAGCAGCGTGCGCCCAAAAAACTATGGCTACACCTTC. Translation gives CASSVRPKNYGYTF.

The chain is built from TRBV27 and TRBJ2-5; D is ambiguous. Germline V gene data show CDR1 as MNHEY and CDR2 as SMNVEV (reference sequence). This CDR3 is 14 amino acids long. Trimming took 3 bases from V and 1 from J, leaving 9 bases between them. The CDR3, as DNA: TGTGCCAGCAGTTTCCGACGGACCCAAGAGACCCAGTACTTC. Translated: CASSFRRTQETQYF.

The chain links TRBV2 to TRBJ1-2; no clear D gene. The CDR3 extends over 14 amino acids. The V and J ends lost 7 bases and 3 bases respectively, with 15 bases between them. CDR1 is SNHLY, CDR2 FYNNEI, per germline. CDR3 loop: CASIGEGLYYGYTF. CDR3 in DNA: TGTGCCAGCATCGGGGAGGGTTTGTACTATGGCTACACCTTC.

The gene calls are TRBV7-6 and TRBJ1-3; possible D gene TRBD1, 5 bases. Between the trimmed V and J ends, which lost 5 bases and 0 bases, there was a span of 14 bases. The germline V gene encodes CDR1 SGHVS and CDR2 FNYEAQ. The CDR3 length is 16 residues. Here the CDR3 DNA reads TGTGCCAGCAGCCCAACGGGGCGCCTCTCTGGAAACACCATATATTTT. Residues: CASSPTGRLSGNTIYF. The full variable domain, with the rest looked up from reference TRBV7-6 and TRBJ1-3, is GAGVSQSPRYKVTKRGQDVALRCDPISGHVSLYWYRQALGQGPEFLTYFNYEAQQDKSGLPNDRFSAERPEGSISTLTIQRTEQRDSAMYRCASSPTGRLSGNTIYFGEGSWLTVV.

The chain couples TRBV9 to TRBJ2-2; possibly TRBD1 for D (6 bases). The germline gives CDR1 SGDLS, CDR2 YYNGEE. CDR3 length equals 15 residues. Trimming removed 4 bases at V and 0 bases at J, with 10 bases between. The CDR3 here is CASSPGVPNTGELFF. For the CDR3, the DNA is TGTGCCAGCAGCCCAGGGGTTCCGAACACCGGGGAGCTGTTTTTT.

This clone was found a few times. The chain links TRBV7-6 to TRBJ1-1, with D maybe TRBD1 (5 bases). The germline gives CDR1 SGHVS, CDR2 FNYEAQ. This CDR3 has 14 amino acids. V dropped 3 bases and J dropped 1 base, with 9 bases sitting between them. CDR3 loop: CASSFLGQNTEAFF. In DNA, the CDR3 is TGTGCCAGCAGCTTCTTAGGACAGAACACTGAAGCTTTCTTT.

The CDR3 sequence: CASSSGRTNEKLFF. The CDR3 bases are TGCGCCAGCAGCTCCGGGAGGACTAATGAAAAACTGTTTTTT. This chain joins TRBV5-1 and TRBJ1-4, with D unclear. V was trimmed by 3 bases and J by 2 bases, leaving 8 bases between them. Germline CDR1 SGHRS, CDR2 YFSETQ. The CDR3 loop spans 14 amino acids.

This clone appeared a few times. The rearrangement uses TRBV6-2 or TRBV6-3 and TRBJ2-7; D not certain. The CDR3 has 13 residues. V lost 4 bases and J lost 3, with 10 bases in between. The germline CDR1 and CDR2 sequences are MNHEY and SVGEGT. The DNA of the CDR3 is TGTGCCAGCAGTTGGAGACTTGACTACGAGCAGTACTTC. The encoded protein is CASSWRLDYEQYF.

This clone has only a few counts. At one end the junction does not follow the germline gene, possibly because of a read error. J is TRBJ1-1 and V is TRBV7-7; D not certain. CDR3 length: 13 residues. Germline V gives CDR1 SSHAT, CDR2 FNYEAQ (reference sequence). The CDR3 DNA follows: TGTGCTAGCAGCTTGCAGGTGAACACTGAAGCTTTCTTT. It codes for CASSLQVNTEAFF.

The rearrangement links TRBV30 to TRBJ2-7; 7 nucleotides match TRBD1. The CDR3 contains 16 residues. V lost 3 bases, J lost 2 bases, and 13 bases stayed unmatched. Germline CDR1 is GTSNPN and CDR2 is SVGIG (reference sequence). The CDR3 spells CAWSLRRQGPPYEQYF. In nucleotides, the CDR3 is TGTGCCTGGAGCCTACGACGACAGGGCCCCCCCTACGAGCAGTACTTC.